A selection of T cell receptor beta chains follows, all from one sample in a study of T cell repertoires in cytomegalovirus infection. TCRdb reanalysed the reads using MiXCR and keeps one entry per CDR3 protein. The sample lists around 430,000 distinct CDR3 sequences; about 42% were seen once. No antigen has been identified for these receptors. The specimen was cultured PBMCs, collected from culture after CMV antigen stimulation. These receptors were collected from a human donor in good health (CMV status not recorded). Some clones in this sample may be carry-over from other donors' samples. Both conserved end residues are part of each CDR3. A D gene is named only where the DNA matches it firmly. Part of the rows lack a size; the others show once, few, many or a class for expanded clones.

>TRBD2|few|TRBJ2-1|TRBV7-8
CASSLVLAGVYEQFF
TGTGCCAGCAGCTTAGTTCTAGCGGGGGTCTATGAGCAGTTCTTC
>.|few|TRBJ2-3|TRBV2
CASSRGRDTQYF
TGTGCCAGCAGTCGGGGGCGCGATACGCAGTATTTT
>.|few|TRBJ1-3|TRBV6-6
CASSYAGVSSGNTIYF
TGTGCCAGCAGTTACGCAGGAGTAAGCTCTGGAAACACCATATATTTT
>.|.|TRBJ1-1|TRBV11-2
CASSPTRGGTEAFF
TGTGCCAGCAGCCCAACAAGGGGGGGCACTGAAGCTTTCTTT
>.|once|TRBJ1-6|TRBV27
CASSLSLGPLHF
TGTGCCAGCAGTTTATCCCTTGGGCCCCTCCACTTT
>.|.|TRBJ2-3|TRBV7-2
CASNPHPRQITDTQYF
TGTGCCAGCAACCCCCACCCGAGACAGATCACAGATACGCAGTATTTT
>.|.|TRBJ2-7|TRBV19
CASTPGSRLEQYF
TGTGCCAGTACCCCGGGCTCCCGACTCGAGCAGTACTTC
>.|.|TRBJ2-1|TRBV6-2/TRBV6-3
CASSYGTATYNEQFF
TGTGCCAGCAGTTACGGTACAGCCACCTACAATGAGCAGTTCTTC
>.|.|TRBJ1-2|TRBV2
CASTEGGQELGYTF
TGTGCCAGCACCGAAGGGGGTCAGGAACTTGGCTACACCTTC
>.|.|TRBJ2-5|TRBV9
CASSSDVRETQYF
TGTGCCAGCAGCAGCGATGTGAGAGAGACCCAGTACTTC
>TRBD2|many|TRBJ2-5|TRBV7-6
CASSLLPGGGETQYF
TGTGCCAGCAGCTTACTTCCGGGAGGCGGAGAGACCCAGTACTTC
>.|.|TRBJ2-3|TRBV13
CASSFMRNPDTQYF
TGTGCCAGCAGCTTCATGCGCAACCCAGATACGCAGTATTTT
>.|.|TRBJ2-7|TRBV19
CASSPARDYEQYF
TGTGCCAGTAGCCCCGCCCGGGATTACGAGCAGTACTTC
>.|few|TRBJ1-3|TRBV7-2
CASSLERKVYSGNTIYF
TGTGCCAGCAGCTTAGAAAGGAAGGTCTACTCTGGAAACACCATATATTTT
>TRBD2|few|TRBJ2-7|TRBV6-1
CASSALAGDPYEQYF
TGTGCCAGCAGTGCCCTGGCGGGAGACCCCTACGAGCAGTACTTC
>.|.|TRBJ1-6|TRBV27
CASSLKDRASPLHF
TGTGCCAGCAGTTTAAAGGACAGAGCTTCACCCCTCCACTTT
>.|once|TRBJ1-6|TRBV27
CATRRDGHGSPLHF
TGTGCCACCCGGCGGGACGGGCATGGGTCACCCCTCCACTTT
>TRBD2|.|TRBJ2-7|TRBV3-1
CATRAGGPSDEQYF
TGTGCCACCCGGGCGGGGGGGCCAAGCGACGAGCAGTACTTC
>.|few|TRBJ1-1|TRBV19
CASSIVQQGTEAFF
TGTGCCAGTAGTATAGTGCAACAGGGCACTGAAGCTTTCTTT
>TRBD1|.|TRBJ2-1|TRBV2
CASSEDRGPLGEQFF
TGTGCCAGCAGTGAAGACAGGGGCCCCCTGGGGGAGCAGTTCTTC
>.|.|TRBJ2-3|TRBV6-5
CASSYGSTTDTQYF
TGTGCCAGCAGTTACGGCTCTACCACAGATACGCAGTATTTT
>.|.|TRBJ2-7|TRBV7-2
CASSSGLGRSYEQYF
TGTGCCAGCAGCTCTGGATTGGGCAGGTCGTACGAGCAGTACTTC
>TRBD1|.|TRBJ2-3|TRBV11-3
CASSPGTVTSTDTQYF
TGTGCCAGCAGCCCCGGGACAGTCACAAGCACAGATACGCAGTATTTT
>.|.|TRBJ1-1|TRBV10-2
CASSVDVGNTEAFF
TGCGCCAGCAGTGTCGACGTGGGGAACACTGAAGCTTTCTTT
>.|.|TRBJ1-1|TRBV2
CASTPWGGGTEAFF
TGTGCCAGCACCCCCTGGGGGGGTGGCACTGAAGCTTTCTTT
>.|.|TRBJ1-4|TRBV7-4
CASRDTGGPVGEKLFF
TGTGCCAGCAGGGACACAGGCGGACCCGTGGGTGAAAAACTGTTTTTT
>.|.|TRBJ2-1|TRBV12-3/TRBV12-4
CASRDRRSGSYNEQFF
TGTGCCAGCAGAGACCGGCGGTCAGGCTCCTACAATGAGCAGTTCTTC
>.|.|TRBJ2-5|TRBV7-6
CASSRASGPPNAQYF
TGTGCCAGCAGCCGAGCTTCCGGACCCCCGAACGCCCAGTACTTC
>TRBD1|few|TRBJ1-2|TRBV7-9
CASSPRGQGWDGYTF
TGTGCCAGCAGCCCACGGGGACAGGGATGGGATGGCTACACCTTC
>.|few|TRBJ2-7|TRBV28
CASSPGTSPYEQYF
TGTGCCAGCAGCCCTGGGACAAGCCCCTACGAGCAGTACTTC
>TRBD1|.|TRBJ1-5|TRBV12-3/TRBV12-4
CASSWRTGNQPQHF
TGTGCCAGCAGTTGGCGGACAGGGAATCAGCCCCAGCATTTT
>.|.|TRBJ2-5|TRBV20-1
CSASKGGTGRGTQYF
TGCAGTGCCTCCAAAGGGGGGACGGGGCGGGGAACCCAGTACTTC
>.|.|TRBJ1-2|TRBV14
CASSQAFSNGYTF
TGTGCCAGCAGCCAAGCCTTCAGTAATGGCTACACCTTC
>.|few|TRBJ2-5|TRBV7-2
CASSRTAETQYF
TGTGCCAGCAGCAGGACGGCGGAGACCCAGTACTTC
>TRBD1|.|TRBJ2-7|TRBV7-6
CASSNPGTGYSEQYF
TGTGCCAGCAGCAATCCCGGGACAGGGTATTCCGAGCAGTACTTC
>.|.|TRBJ2-5|TRBV7-9
CASSSQGLSETQYF
TGTGCCAGCAGCTCGCAGGGGCTCAGTGAGACCCAGTACTTC
>.|.|TRBJ2-1|TRBV6-2/TRBV6-3
CASSIKSSYNEQFF
TGTGCCAGCTCTATCAAAAGCTCCTACAATGAGCAGTTCTTC
>.|.|TRBJ2-3|TRBV2
CASSGRQGGTDTQYF
TGTGCCAGCAGTGGTCGGCAGGGAGGCACAGATACGCAGTATTTT
>TRBD2|.|TRBJ2-1|TRBV20-1
CSARELAVYNEQFF
TGCAGTGCCAGGGAACTAGCGGTCTACAATGAGCAGTTCTTC
>.|.|TRBJ1-2|TRBV25-1
CASSEYAEDGYTF
TGTGCCAGCAGTGAATACGCAGAAGATGGCTACACCTTC
>TRBD1|.|TRBJ1-6|TRBV6-6
CASSYSIGTGALEIYNSPLHF
TGTGCCAGCAGTTACTCGATCGGGACAGGGGCCCTGGAGATCTATAATTCACCCCTCCACTTT
>.|.|TRBJ2-6|TRBV19
CASSIVQGGTGANVLTF
TGTGCCAGTAGTATAGTTCAGGGGGGCACTGGGGCCAACGTCCTGACTTTC
>.|.|TRBJ2-2|TRBV24-1
CATSWGTGELFF
TGTGCCACCAGCTGGGGTACCGGGGAGCTGTTTTTT
>.|.|TRBJ1-4|TRBV11-2
CATRPGGTGEKLFF
TGTGCCACCCGTCCGGGAGGGACTGGTGAAAAACTGTTTTTT
>.|many|TRBJ1-1|TRBV12-3/TRBV12-4
CASTPRGGDTEAFF
TGTGCCAGCACCCCACGGGGGGGGGACACTGAAGCTTTCTTT
>TRBD1|few|TRBJ1-5|TRBV27
CASSPGTVKNQPQHF
TGTGCCAGCAGCCCTGGGACAGTTAAAAATCAGCCCCAGCATTTT
>TRBD1|.|TRBJ2-5|TRBV12-3/TRBV12-4
CASSFQGARETQYF
TGTGCCAGCAGTTTTCAGGGGGCTCGGGAGACCCAGTACTTC
>.|.|TRBJ1-5|TRBV12-3/TRBV12-4
CASSLFGNRQPQHF
TGTGCCAGCAGTTTGTTTGGTAATAGACAGCCCCAGCATTTT
>.|once|TRBJ2-7|TRBV5-4
CASSRGDPSSSEQYF
TGTGCCAGCAGCCGAGGGGACCCCAGTTCTTCCGAGCAGTACTTC
>.|.|TRBJ1-1|TRBV12-3/TRBV12-4
CASSFQSMNTEAFF
TGTGCCAGCAGTTTCCAGAGTATGAACACTGAAGCTTTCTTT
>.|.|TRBJ2-3|TRBV24-1
CATSDSSTDTQYF
TGTGCCACCAGTGATTCTAGCACAGATACGCAGTATTTT
>.|.|TRBJ2-1|TRBV14
CASTVGNYNEQFF
TGTGCCAGCACCGTGGGGAACTACAATGAGCAGTTCTTC
>.|.|TRBJ1-2|TRBV27
CASSLSRGYGYTF
TGTGCCAGCAGTTTATCGCGGGGTTATGGCTACACCTTC
>.|.|TRBJ1-4|TRBV19
CAKTRGNEKLFF
TGTGCAAAAACAAGGGGTAATGAAAAACTGTTTTTT
>.|many|TRBJ1-2|TRBV7-2
CASSLGATYGYTF
TGTGCCAGCAGCTTAGGGGCCACCTATGGCTACACCTTC
>.|.|TRBJ2-3|TRBV7-6
CASSNVPPVGTDTQYF
TGTGCCAGCAGCAACGTTCCCCCCGTGGGCACAGATACGCAGTATTTT